Below, one TCR beta chain is given with its context. No antigen is known for it. This entry belongs to a study of cytomegalovirus exposure and HLA in healthy donors. With 4 bases clipped from V and 0 bases from J, the junction kept 12 bases outside the gene matches. CDR1 is SQVTM and CDR2 is ANQGSEA in the germline V gene. The CDR3 totals 16 residues. Clones were sequenced by immunoSEQ multiplex PCR, and TCRdb holds only the in-frame ones, with some missing. The sample holds 65,000 to 95,000 clones, approximately 95% seen once. Study results and caveats: About 180 TCR beta chains were listed as cytomegalovirus-associated. It was reportedly the case that the classifier diagnosed cytomegalovirus status with high specificity and sensitivity.

The source material was PBMCs. The chain couples TRBV29-1 to TRBJ2-7; 7 bases align to TRBD2. The TCR comes from a man in his late teens or twenties in good health and CMV-seronegative. Here the CDR3 reads CSVGYWRTRLSYEQYF. The CDR3 coding sequence is TGCAGCGTTGGCTATTGGAGGACTAGACTCTCCTACGAGCAGTACTTC.